Below, one T cell receptor (beta chain) is given with its context. Its antigen is unknown. Within one base of it there is no much larger clone, and no base qualities were kept. V trim: 4 bases; J trim: 0 bases; unmatched bases: 5. For CDR1 and CDR2, the germline V gene lists SNHLY and FYNNEI. The CDR3 has 17 amino acids, counting the end cysteine and phenylalanine. The entry retains the CDR3 DNA only, 51 bases that are in frame from base 1. The data belong to a study of blood T cell repertoires in COVID-19 (dated by TCRdb to 2020 to 2021). A note on the overall study: The collaborator samples originated in the United States, Italy and Spain and spanned the acute and convalescent phases of COVID-19. The repertoires were made available in a free public database intended to serve as a resource for research on the immune response to SARS-CoV-2. The material from the prospective study consisted of cDNA or gDNA derived from T cells, B-cell-depleted T cells, or PBMCs. Samples came from the ongoing ImmuneRACE study (first 160 participants) plus 1,254 subjects from 6 global collaborators. Sample metadata almost always included a de-identified subject ID, COVID-19 status, age in years and sex. The dataset comprised deeply sampled blood TCRbeta repertoires from subjects exposed to, actively infected with, or recovered from COVID-19. HLA class I and class II types, where available, came from metadata supplied by the sample provider rather than from assay-based typing.

TCRbeta CDR3 regions were amplified from genomic DNA by means of the immunoSEQ Assay, a bias-controlled multiplex PCR. Under the source paper's analysis protocol: The number of nucleated cells in each sample was estimated by amplification of reference gene primers within the assay. To quantify the absolute abundance of each unique TCRbeta CDR3 rearrangement, sequence reads were collapsed and filtered. For each sample, productive Simpson clonality was calculated as the square root of Simpson's diversity index across productive rearrangements. Drawn from immuneACCESS, this table holds only the in-frame rearrangements with V and J called that TCRdb kept. Clones are partly lost; checked studies trace under half to an unresolved V gene and leave the rest unexplained. The DNA was the basis for D and trimming; V, J and clone size are from that table. The sample includes 150,000 to 200,000 clones, with around 80% observed a single time. About an eighth of the sample belongs to the ten largest clones.

Study-wide conclusions, independent of this receptor: Clinical and demographic metadata were provided uncurated, with the amount varying by source and participant.

Each collaborating institution followed its own protocols to collect whole blood in K2EDTA tubes. For TCRbeta analysis, collaborator samples were shipped as frozen whole blood, as isolated PBMCs, or as DNA extracted from either sample type. The sequence came from a man younger than 40 with active or convalescent COVID-19. The sample consisted of peripheral blood. Here the chain combines TRBV2 and TRBJ2-2; 10 bases in the junction line up with TRBD1. The CDR3 amino acid sequence is: CASSGGTGAPNTGELFF. The DNA is TGTGCCAGCAGTGGTGGGACAGGGGCCCCGAACACCGGGGAGCTGTTTTTT.